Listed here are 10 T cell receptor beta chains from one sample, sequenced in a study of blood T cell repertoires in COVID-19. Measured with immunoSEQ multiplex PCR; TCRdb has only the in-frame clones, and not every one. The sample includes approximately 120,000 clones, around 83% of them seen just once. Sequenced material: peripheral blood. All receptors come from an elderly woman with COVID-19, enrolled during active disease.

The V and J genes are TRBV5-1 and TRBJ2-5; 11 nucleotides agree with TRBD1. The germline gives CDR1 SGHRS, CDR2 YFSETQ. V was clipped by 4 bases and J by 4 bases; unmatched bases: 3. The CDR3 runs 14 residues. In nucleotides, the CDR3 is TGCGCCAGCAGCGAGGGGACAGGGGGAGAGACCCAGTACTTC. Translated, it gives CASSEGTGGETQYF.

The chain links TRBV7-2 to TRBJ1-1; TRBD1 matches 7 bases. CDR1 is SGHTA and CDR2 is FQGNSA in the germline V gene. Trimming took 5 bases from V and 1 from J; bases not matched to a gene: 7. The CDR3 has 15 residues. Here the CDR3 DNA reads TGTGCCAGCAGCATGACCGGGACAGAGAACACTGAAGCTTTCTTT. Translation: CASSMTGTENTEAFF.

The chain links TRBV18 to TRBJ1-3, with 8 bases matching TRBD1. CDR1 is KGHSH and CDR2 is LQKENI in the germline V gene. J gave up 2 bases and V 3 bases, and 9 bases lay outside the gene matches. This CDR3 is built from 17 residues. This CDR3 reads CASSPLADRGPGNTIYF. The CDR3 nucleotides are TGTGCCAGCTCACCCCTCGCCGACAGGGGACCTGGAAACACCATATATTTT.

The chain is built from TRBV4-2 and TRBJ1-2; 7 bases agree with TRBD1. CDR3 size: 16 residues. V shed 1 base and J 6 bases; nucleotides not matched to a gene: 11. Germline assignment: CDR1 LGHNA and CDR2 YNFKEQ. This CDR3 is CASSQGQGIMVHGYTF. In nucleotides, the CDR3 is TGTGCCAGCAGCCAAGGACAGGGTATCATGGTTCATGGCTACACCTTC.

The CDR3 reads CASSQGERTGGSYEQYF. The CDR3 region has the DNA TGTGCCAGCAGCCAAGGGGAAAGGACAGGCGGATCCTACGAGCAGTACTTC. The V gene is TRBV3-1 (or the pseudogene TRBV3-2), the J gene TRBJ2-7; 7 positions agree with TRBD1. Looked up from germline, CDR1 is LGHDT and CDR2 is YNNKEL (reference sequence). J gave up 1 base and V 1 base, and 10 bases lay outside the gene matches. CDR3 length equals 17 residues.

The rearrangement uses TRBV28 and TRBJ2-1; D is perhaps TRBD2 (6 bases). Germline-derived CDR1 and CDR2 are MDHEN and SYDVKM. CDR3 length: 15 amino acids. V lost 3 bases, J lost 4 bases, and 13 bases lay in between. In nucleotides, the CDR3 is TGTGCCAGCAGTTTTCCGGGGGTTTGGTACAATGAGCAGTTCTTC. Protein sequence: CASSFPGVWYNEQFF.

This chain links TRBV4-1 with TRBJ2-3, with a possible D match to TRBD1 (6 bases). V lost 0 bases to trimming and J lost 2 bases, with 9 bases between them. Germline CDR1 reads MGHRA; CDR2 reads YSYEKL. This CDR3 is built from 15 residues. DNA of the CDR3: TGCGCCAGCAGCCAAGAGGACAGCGCCACAGATACGCAGTATTTT. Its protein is CASSQEDSATDTQYF.

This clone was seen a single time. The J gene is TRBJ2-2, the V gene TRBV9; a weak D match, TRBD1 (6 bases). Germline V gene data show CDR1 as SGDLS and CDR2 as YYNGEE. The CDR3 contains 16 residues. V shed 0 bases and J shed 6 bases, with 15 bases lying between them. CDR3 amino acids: CASSVVSQGRAGELFF. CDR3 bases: TGTGCCAGCAGCGTAGTCTCACAGGGCAGGGCCGGGGAGCTGTTTTTT. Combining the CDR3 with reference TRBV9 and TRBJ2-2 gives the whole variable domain DSGVTQTPKHLITATGQRVTLRCSPRSGDLSVYWYQQSLDQGLQFLIQYYNGEERAKGNILERFSAQQFPDLHSELNLSSLELGDSALYFCASSVVSQGRAGELFFGEGSRLTVL.

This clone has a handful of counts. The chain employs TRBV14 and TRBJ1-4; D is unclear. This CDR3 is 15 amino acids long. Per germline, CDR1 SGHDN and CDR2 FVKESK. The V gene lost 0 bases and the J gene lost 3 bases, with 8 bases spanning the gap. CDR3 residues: CASSQDRVANEKLFF. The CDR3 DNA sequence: TGTGCCAGCAGCCAAGATAGAGTCGCTAATGAAAAACTGTTTTTT. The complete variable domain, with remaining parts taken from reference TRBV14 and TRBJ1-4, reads EAGVTQFPSHSVIEKGQTVTLRCDPISGHDNLYWYRRVMGKEIKFLLHFVKESKQDESGMPNNRFLAERTGGTYSTLKVQPAELEDSGVYFCASSQDRVANEKLFFGSGTQLSVL.

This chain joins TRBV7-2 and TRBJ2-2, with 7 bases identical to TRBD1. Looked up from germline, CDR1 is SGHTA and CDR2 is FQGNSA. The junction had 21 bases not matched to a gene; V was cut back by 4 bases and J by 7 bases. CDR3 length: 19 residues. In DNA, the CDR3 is TGTGCCAGCAGCTACCGGGACAGCAAGTGGGGAGTTTTGGTCGGGGAGCTGTTTTTT. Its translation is CASSYRDSKWGVLVGELFF.